The T cell receptor beta chain under discussion was sequenced for a study of shared clonotypes between healthy human individuals (TCRdb year 2020). Study-wide context: A few men and two women, aged 18 to 49 years, made up the cohort. Between about 0.9 and 10 billion PBMCs per donor were obtained by leukapheresis. Different laboratories and diverse techniques were used to prepare libraries and sequence TCR repertoires, to increase sequencing depth and limit assay-specific biases. For each donor, CD4 naive and CD4 memory were each run on three plates, CD8 naive on two plates, and CD8 memory on one plate. To estimate repertoire size and how much clonotype sharing occurs between individuals, the study deeply sequenced the blood TCR repertoires of roughly 5 healthy adults.

Using the deep immunoSEQ assay, TCR CDR3 regions were amplified from genomic DNA by multiplex PCR. Extracted genomic DNA from each cell subset was distributed evenly across all wells of several immunoSEQ 96-well plates, and each plate was treated as a replicate. For sorted subsets, roughly 200 ng genomic DNA, equal to 30,000 to 35,000 T cell genomes, was loaded into each replicate PCR. Purified libraries were quantified with a Qubit 3.0 fluorometer, sized on a Bioanalyzer 2100, and re-quantified with the KAPA Library Quantification kit. Every immunoSEQ 96-well plate was sequenced on a separate single-read 150-cycle Illumina NextSeq 550 flow cell. The authors processed their data as follows. Because the immunoSEQ output held only junctional sequences and lacked quality scores, the filtering could not match the filtering applied to full-length reads. Sequences were annotated with PyIR, a Python wrapper for IgBLAST v1.9, and V/J genes and CDR3 were assigned using IMGT germline references. Reads were filtered out if the reads had weak V/J assignments (E-value above 1e-6), no CDR3, stop codons, out-of-frame junctions, or ambiguous translated residues. V3J clonotypes were defined by identical inferred V gene, J gene, and CDR3 amino acid sequence. To compute the percentage overlap between repertoires, the number of shared unique clonotypes was divided by the size of the smaller repertoire. Richness of each repertoire was evaluated using RTK rarefaction, the Chao1 estimator, and Recon v2.1 estimates of unobserved clonotypes. Generation probabilities were computed with OLGA for all TCRbeta clonotypes obtained by the gDNA method from a handful of donors. TCRdb carries this immuneACCESS record with in-frame sequences only. Its versions omit some clonotypes, under half of them owing to an unresolved V gene in the studies checked, with the rest unexplained. V and J calls and clone size follow that table, whereas D and trimming were derived from the DNA. Present in this sample are approximately 2,300,000 clones, just under 95% of which were seen just once. About 0.36% of the sample is held by the ten biggest clonotypes.

The germline V gene supplies CDR1 MNHEY and CDR2 SVGAGI. Counted from cysteine to phenylalanine, this CDR3 has 15 amino acids. Left in the record is the CDR3 DNA by itself, 45 bases read in frame from the first base. V sheds 0 bases and J sheds 1 base, leaving 9 bases between their ends. Concerning this clone itself: The specificity of this receptor is unknown. No much larger clone is present one base from it, and per-base qualities are unavailable.

Healthy HIV-negative adults with no recently reported acute infections or vaccinations were included as donors. Every donor was a Caucasian adult residing in Nashville, Tennessee, USA. CD4+ T cells were enriched through magnetic negative selection, after which naive cells were positively selected on CD45RA and the remaining negative fraction served as the memory subset. Blood was collected by leukapheresis, and PBMCs were isolated by Ficoll-Histopaque density gradient centrifugation and then cryopreserved in liquid nitrogen vapor phase. Analytical flow cytometry was used to check the purity and quantity of every magnetically sorted T cell population. Genomic DNA was isolated from each sorted fraction and quantified by UV absorbance on a Nanodrop 2000c. Findings and caveats that apply to the study as a whole: Sampling was restricted to blood, and TCR repertoires in tissue are likely to differ from TCR repertoires in blood. Clonotypes shared by all four sorted-subset donors showed higher generation probabilities than non-shared clonotypes. The genetic and exposure-history diversity represented was limited by the small number of donors. Pairwise subsampling indicated that sequencing depth was expected to affect the degree of clonotype sharing among donors. Even with the large sequencing depth, rarefaction of the sorted-subset datasets indicated that sequencing was incomplete. Across a handful of donors, approximately 5% of naive CD4, roughly 3.5% of naive CD8, about 2% of memory CD4, and 0.4% of memory CD8 clonotypes were shared. Larger estimated clonotype richness was generally found for naive subsets than for memory subsets.

Material: naive CD4+ T cells from PBMCs. Taken with the paper, the label for cell subset or site translates to: CD45RA+ positively selected. The receptor was isolated from a young man in good health. Some clones in this sample may be carry-over from other donors' samples. This chain is built from TRBV6-5 and TRBJ2-5; the D gene identity is not certain. CDR3 region: CASSYSGRSQETQYF. At the DNA level, the sequence is TGTGCCAGCAGTTACTCGGGCAGGTCCCAAGAGACCCAGTACTTC.